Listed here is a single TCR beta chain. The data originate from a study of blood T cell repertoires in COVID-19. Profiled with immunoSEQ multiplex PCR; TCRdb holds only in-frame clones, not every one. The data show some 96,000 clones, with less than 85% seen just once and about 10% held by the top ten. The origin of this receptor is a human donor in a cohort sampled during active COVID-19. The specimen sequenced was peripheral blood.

CDR3 nucleotides: TGTGCCAGCAGCTTTGCTCGGCGGGGCTGCGGCTACACCTTC. As protein: CASSFARRGCGYTF. J is TRBJ1-2 and V is TRBV12-1. TRBV12-1 corresponds to a pseudogene. The CDR3 contains 14 residues.